The 2 T cell receptor beta chains below come from one sample, sequenced in a study of blood T cell repertoires in COVID-19. Sequencing was performed with immunoSEQ multiplex PCR; in TCRdb, only in-frame clones are kept and a portion is missing. The sample lists 250,000 or so clones, about 80% occurring once. The specimen sequenced was peripheral blood. Receptors were obtained from a woman at least 80 years old with acute or convalescent COVID-19.

The chain recombines TRBV10-2 with TRBJ2-5, with a weak D call TRBD2 (5 bases). The CDR3 consists of 15 residues. The germline V and J ends were trimmed by 7 bases and 5 bases, with 20 bases remaining between them. From germline, CDR1 is WSHSY and CDR2 SAAADI. CDR3 amino acids: CASTRMIISGETQYF. The CDR3 DNA is TGCGCCAGCACCCGAATGATAATCTCGGGGGAGACCCAGTACTTC.

The J gene is TRBJ2-1, the V gene TRBV12-3 or TRBV12-4, with a weak D call TRBD1 (6 bases). The CDR3 spans 13 residues. The V gene lost 1 base and the J gene lost 10 bases, with 11 bases spanning the gap. This CDR3 reads CASSLGPGTEQFF. CDR3 sequence (DNA): TGTGCCAGCAGTTTAGGCCCCGGGACAGAGCAGTTCTTC.